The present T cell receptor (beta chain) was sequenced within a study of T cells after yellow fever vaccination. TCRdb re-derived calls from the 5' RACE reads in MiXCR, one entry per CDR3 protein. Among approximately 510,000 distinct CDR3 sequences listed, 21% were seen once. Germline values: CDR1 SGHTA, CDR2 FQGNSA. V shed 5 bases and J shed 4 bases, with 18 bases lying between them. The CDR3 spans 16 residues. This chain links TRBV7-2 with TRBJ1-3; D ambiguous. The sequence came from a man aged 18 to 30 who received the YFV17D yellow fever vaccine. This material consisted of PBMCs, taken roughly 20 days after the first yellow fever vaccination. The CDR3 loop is CASSPQRPRSGNTIYF. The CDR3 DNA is TGTGCCAGCAGCCCTCAACGACCACGATCCGGAAACACCATATATTTT.